The clone carrying this T cell receptor (beta chain) was found many times. Antigen unknown. Germline lookup yields CDR1 SNHLY and CDR2 FYNNEI. The CDR3 length is 15 residues. V was clipped by 10 bases and J by 3 bases; unmatched bases: 10. The study excluded patients with uncontrolled infection, other autoimmune disease, pregnancy or lactation. The data stem from a study of T cells in Graves' hyperthyroidism and ophthalmopathy. From RNA transcripts, TCR beta CDR3 regions were amplified. HTBI primers were used for first-round RT-PCR of the TCR CDR3. Using its own MiXCR run on the multiplex PCR reads, TCRdb lists one record per CDR3 protein. The sample consists of approximately 410,000 distinct CDR3 sequences, roughly 14% of them appearing once. Broader study findings: Ophthalmopathy was model-predicted a median roughly 6.2 months pre-onset. Researchers report that a 13 V-J model separated ophthalmopathy from stable hyperthyroidism. Blood samples included most of the expanded thyroid clonotypes exceeding 0.001.

The material sequenced was blood. The TCR originated in a man between 18 and 29 years old with Graves' ophthalmopathy. V is TRBV2 and J is TRBJ2-1; TRBD2 aligns across 9 bases. The CDR3: CATYVLAGNYNEQFF. For the CDR3, the DNA is TGTGCCACCTATGTTCTAGCGGGAAACTACAATGAGCAGTTCTTC.